This entry is about one T cell receptor beta chain. As yet, its antigen is unknown. These data are taken from a study of T cells in tuberculosis. At the level of the study: The T cells targeted glucose monomycolate, a mycobacterial lipid, via CD1B.

Profiled with immunoSEQ multiplex PCR; TCRdb holds only in-frame clones, not every one. The sample includes 25,000 to 35,000 clones, about 90% of them seen just once. Study-level findings and limits: Smaller alpha distances in active tuberculosis partly reflected shorter CDR3-alpha lengths. Using the GMM-specific repertoire gave around 90% accuracy versus about 64% with motifs.

V shed 6 bases and J 1 base; nucleotides not matched to a gene: 1. The CDR3 consists of 13 residues. Germline CDR1 is SGHRS and CDR2 is YFSETQ. The chain uses TRBV5-1 and TRBJ1-3, with 7 bases aligning to TRBD1. Sample: PBMCs. The TCR originated in a donor aged 10-29 years with latent tuberculosis or without tuberculosis infection. The CDR3 DNA is TGCGCCAGCACACAGGGGTCTGGAAACACCATATATTTT. This translates into CASTQGSGNTIYF. Filled out from reference TRBV5-1 and TRBJ1-3, the complete variable domain reads KAGVTQTPRYLIKTRGQQVTLSCSPISGHRSVSWYQQTPGQGLQFLFEYFSETQRNKGNFPGRFSGRQFSNSRSEMNVSTLELGDSALYLCASTQGSGNTIYFGEGSWLTVV.